This T cell receptor (beta chain) is drawn from a study of T-cell reconstitution after alpha-beta-depleted transplantation in children (dated by TCRdb to about 2016). Study-wide context: Using TCR repertoire profiling, the study followed T-cell immune reconstitution in a quantitative way in children after TCRalphabeta/CD19-depleted allogeneic hematopoietic cell transplantation.

As regards this clonotype: It has no known antigen specificity. No base quality information exists; no much larger clone differs at one position.

According to the germline V gene, CDR1 reads SGHVS and CDR2 reads FQNEAQ. The V and J ends are trimmed by 11 bases and 1 base, leaving 24 bases between them. CDR3 length: 17 amino acids, cysteine to phenylalanine. CDR3 DNA is the only sequence kept; it has 51 bases, read in frame from the first base. Library preparation used PCR. Sequencing used an Illumina HiSeq 2500. TCR library preparation used molecular barcoding, with unique molecular identifiers applied to normalize quantification of the TCRbeta repertoire. The public reads were reanalyzed by TCRdb: fastp trimming at Q25, MiXCR alignment, in-frame beta chains only. Entries that share a CDR3 protein sequence are merged under the most common genes and DNA. The sample has about 460,000 distinct CDR3 sequences on record, approximately 12% of them singletons. More than 5.5% of the sample goes to the ten largest clones.

The rearrangement combines TRBV7-8 with TRBJ2-1; tentative D gene TRBD2, with 7 bases matching. The TCR originated in a human donor who donated a stem cell graft to a child with combined immunodeficiency. The specimen was PBMCs from the stem cell graft donor, collected from the stem cell graft. The CDR3 is CAGTPSGGGRSYNEQFF. The DNA sequence follows: TGTGCCGGAACACCTTCTGGGGGCGGGAGATCCTACAATGAGCAGTTCTTC.